The entry that follows covers one T cell receptor beta chain sequence. The data were taken from a study of T cells after yellow fever vaccination. V was clipped by 2 bases and J by 4 bases, with 14 bases between them. The CDR3 is 16 residues long. The germline V gene encodes CDR1 LGHNA and CDR2 YSLEER. As TCR cDNA was made by 5'RACE template switching, a universal primer site and UMIs were added. MiXCR was run by TCRdb on the 5' RACE reads, yielding one entry per CDR3 protein. The sample has around 340,000 distinct CDR3 sequences, over 8% seen once. This specimen was PBMCs, taken on the day of the first yellow fever vaccination. The TCR originated in a man aged 18 to 29 who received the YFV17D yellow fever vaccine. This chain connects TRBV4-3 to TRBJ2-2; D gene unclear. CDR3 amino acids: CASSQSVAVRTGELFF. The CDR3 nucleotides read TGCGCCAGCAGCCAAAGTGTGGCAGTTCGCACCGGGGAGCTGTTTTTT.